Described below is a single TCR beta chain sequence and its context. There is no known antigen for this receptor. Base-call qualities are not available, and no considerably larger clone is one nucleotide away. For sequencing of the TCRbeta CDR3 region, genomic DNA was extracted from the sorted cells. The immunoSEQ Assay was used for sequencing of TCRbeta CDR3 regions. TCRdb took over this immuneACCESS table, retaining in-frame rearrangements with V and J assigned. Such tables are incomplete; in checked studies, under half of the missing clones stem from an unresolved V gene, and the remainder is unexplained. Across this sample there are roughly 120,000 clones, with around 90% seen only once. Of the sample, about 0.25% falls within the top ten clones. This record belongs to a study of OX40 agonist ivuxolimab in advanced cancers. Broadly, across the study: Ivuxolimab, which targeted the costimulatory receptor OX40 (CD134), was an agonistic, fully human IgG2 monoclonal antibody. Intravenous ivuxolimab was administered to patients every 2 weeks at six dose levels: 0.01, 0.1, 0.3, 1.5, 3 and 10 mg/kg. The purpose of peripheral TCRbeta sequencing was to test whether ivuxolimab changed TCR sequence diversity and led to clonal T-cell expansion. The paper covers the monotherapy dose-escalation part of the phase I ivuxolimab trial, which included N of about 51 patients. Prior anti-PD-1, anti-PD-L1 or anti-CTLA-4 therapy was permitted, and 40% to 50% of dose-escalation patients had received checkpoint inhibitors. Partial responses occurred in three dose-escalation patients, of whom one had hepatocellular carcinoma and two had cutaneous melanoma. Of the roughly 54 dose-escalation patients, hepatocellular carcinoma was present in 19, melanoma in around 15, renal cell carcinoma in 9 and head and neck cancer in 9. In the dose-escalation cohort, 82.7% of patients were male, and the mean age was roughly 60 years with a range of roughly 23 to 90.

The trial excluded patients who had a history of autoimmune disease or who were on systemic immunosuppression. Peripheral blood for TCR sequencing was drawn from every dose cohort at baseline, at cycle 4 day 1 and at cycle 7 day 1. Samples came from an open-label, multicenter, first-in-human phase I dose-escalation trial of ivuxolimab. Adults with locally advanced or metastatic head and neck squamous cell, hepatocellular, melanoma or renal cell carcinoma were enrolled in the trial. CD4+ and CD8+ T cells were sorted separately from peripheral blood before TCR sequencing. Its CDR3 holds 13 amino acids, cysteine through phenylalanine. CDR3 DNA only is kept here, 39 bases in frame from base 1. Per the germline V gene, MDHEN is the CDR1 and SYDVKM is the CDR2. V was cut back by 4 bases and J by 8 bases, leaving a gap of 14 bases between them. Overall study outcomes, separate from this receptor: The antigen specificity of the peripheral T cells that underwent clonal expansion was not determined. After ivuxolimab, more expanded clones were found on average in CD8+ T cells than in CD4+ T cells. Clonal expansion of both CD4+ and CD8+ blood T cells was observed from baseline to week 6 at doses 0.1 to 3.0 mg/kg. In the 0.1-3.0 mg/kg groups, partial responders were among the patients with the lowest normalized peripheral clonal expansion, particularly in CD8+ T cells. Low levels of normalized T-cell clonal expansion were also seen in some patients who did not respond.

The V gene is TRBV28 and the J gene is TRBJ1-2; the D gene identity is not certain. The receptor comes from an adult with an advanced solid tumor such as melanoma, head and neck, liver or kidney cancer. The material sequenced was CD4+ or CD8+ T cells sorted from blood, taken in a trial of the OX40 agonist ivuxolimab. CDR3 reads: CASSSSRAQGYTF. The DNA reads TGTGCCAGCAGTTCGTCACGGGCGCAGGGCTACACCTTC.